Below are 21 T cell receptor beta chains sequenced from a single sample in a study of T cell responses to AZD1222 COVID-19 vaccine. The method was immunoSEQ multiplex PCR; TCRdb's version includes in-frame clones alone and lacks a portion of them. Among about 170,000 clones listed, 90% were seen once. The starting material was peripheral blood, obtained on day 0 of AZD1222 vaccination. All receptors derive from an adult in good health.

CDR3 DNA sequence: TGCAGCGTTGGGGGTGGCAGGGGTAAAGGCTATGGCTACACCTTC. Translating it yields CSVGGGRGKGYGYTF. V usage is TRBV29-1 and J usage is TRBJ1-2; D possibly corresponds to TRBD1 (6 bases). Trimming took 4 bases from V and 4 from J, leaving 19 bases between them. Germline-derived CDR1 and CDR2 are SQVTM and ANQGSEA. The CDR3 runs 15 residues.

This chain links TRBV27 with TRBJ2-2; D possibly corresponds to TRBD1 (5 bases). The V and J ends lost 5 bases and 0 bases respectively, with 7 bases between them. The germline V gene encodes CDR1 MNHEY and CDR2 SMNVEV (reference sequence). The CDR3 spans 14 residues. Here the CDR3 DNA reads TGTGCCAGCAGTACGACAGCGAACACCGGGGAGCTGTTTTTT. Translated, it gives CASSTTANTGELFF.

V is TRBV18 and J is TRBJ1-1; D is possibly TRBD1 (6 bases). Germline values: CDR1 KGHSH, CDR2 LQKENI. V dropped 3 bases and J dropped 2 bases, with 13 bases sitting between them. The CDR3 consists of 15 residues. CDR3 amino acids: CASSPEGHGNTEAFF. The CDR3 DNA follows: TGTGCCAGCTCACCCGAGGGACACGGAAACACTGAAGCTTTCTTT. Full variable domain (remainder filled in from reference TRBV18 and TRBJ1-1): NAGVMQNPRHLVRRRGQEARLRCSPMKGHSHVYWYRQLPEEGLKFMVYLQKENIIDESGMPKERFSAEFPKEGPSILRIQQVVRGDSAAYFCASSPEGHGNTEAFFGQGTRLTVV.

The rearrangement uses TRBV4-3 and TRBJ2-7; D is uncertain. The CDR3 is 17 amino acids. Trimming left V 0 bases short and J 6 bases short, with 21 bases between. Looked up from germline, CDR1 is LGHNA and CDR2 is YSLEER. CDR3 sequence: CASSQDRVAPYPLEQYF. Here the CDR3 DNA reads TGCGCCAGCAGCCAAGATCGGGTCGCTCCCTACCCTCTCGAGCAGTACTTC.

This clone was found once. The chain has TRBV6-5 and TRBJ2-4, with D possibly matching TRBD1 (6 bases). The CDR3 has 16 amino acids. V shed 2 bases and J shed 0 bases, with 11 bases lying between them. Germline V gene sequence: CDR1 MNHEY, CDR2 SVGAGI. In DNA form, the CDR3 reads TGTGCCAGCAGTTACAAGGGGGAACTAGCCAAAAACATTCAGTACTTC. This sequence encodes CASSYKGELAKNIQYF.

The CDR3 DNA follows: TGTGCCAGCAATCCGGACCGGACAGATTTTTTCTATGGCTACACCTTC. Its protein is CASNPDRTDFFYGYTF. The J gene is TRBJ1-2, the V gene TRBV6-4, with a possible D match to TRBD1 (6 bases). The CDR3 has 16 residues. CDR1 is MRHNA, CDR2 SNTAGT, per germline. Trimming stripped 7 bases from V and 4 bases from J, with 22 bases between.

V gene TRBV7-2 combines with J gene TRBJ1-5, with no clear D. The CDR3 length is 13 residues. Trimming left V 6 bases short and J 0 bases short, with 6 bases between. From germline, CDR1 is SGHTA and CDR2 FQGNSA. CDR3 region: CASREDSNQPQHF. In DNA, the CDR3 is TGTGCCAGCAGAGAGGATAGCAATCAGCCCCAGCATTTT.

V and J are TRBV11-2 and TRBJ1-5; D remains ambiguous. V was pared by 0 bases and J by 7 bases, with 7 bases between. CDR1 SGHAT and CDR2 FQNNGV come from the germline V gene. The CDR3 is 13 residues long. For the CDR3, the DNA is TGTGCCAGCAGCTTAGAAGGGATCCAGCCCCAGCATTTT. It translates to CASSLEGIQPQHF.

The gene calls are TRBV18 and TRBJ2-1; 9 nucleotides match TRBD1. The CDR3 spans 16 residues. V lost 4 bases to trimming and J lost 3 bases; unmatched junction nucleotides: 7. Germline CDR1 and CDR2: KGHSH and LQKENI. The CDR3, as DNA: TGTGCCAGCTCACTTTTGGGACAGGGCGTCTACAATGAGCAGTTCTTC. Amino acid sequence: CASSLLGQGVYNEQFF.

V and J are TRBV19 and TRBJ1-3, with 7 bases aligning to TRBD1. CDR1 and CDR2 (germline): LNHDA, SQIVND (reference sequence). This CDR3 has 17 amino acids. V gave up 3 bases and J gave up 0 bases; unmatched junction bases: 8. The CDR3 spells CASSIPGQAISGNTIYF. CDR3 bases: TGTGCCAGTAGTATCCCAGGACAGGCGATCTCTGGAAACACCATATATTTT.

This rearrangement joins TRBV7-2 to TRBJ1-1; weak D call: TRBD1 (5 bases). Looked up from germline, CDR1 is SGHTA and CDR2 is FQGNSA. The CDR3 is 16 amino acids. The V gene lost 1 base and the J gene lost 1 base, with 13 bases spanning the gap. The CDR3 nucleotides are TGTGCCAGCAGCTTAGTTAGGGCAGACAGGAACACTGAAGCTTTCTTT. This gives the protein CASSLVRADRNTEAFF.

V gene TRBV28 combines with J gene TRBJ1-6; the D is unclear. In germline, CDR1 is MDHEN, CDR2 SYDVKM. The CDR3 has 14 amino acids. Trimming cost V 2 bases and J 9 bases, with 11 bases left between them. The CDR3 sequence: CASSLNLGSSPLHF. For the CDR3, the DNA is TGTGCCAGCAGTTTAAACCTTGGGAGTTCACCCCTCCACTTT.

J is TRBJ1-2 and V is TRBV30; D is unclear. CDR1 and CDR2 from the germline V gene are GTSNPN and SVGIG (reference sequence). V lost 2 bases and J lost 1, with 5 bases in between. The length of the CDR3 is 12 residues. CDR3 residues: CAWSIINYGYTF. The CDR3, as DNA: TGTGCCTGGAGTATCATTAACTATGGCTACACCTTC.

In its sample, this clone was seen once. This rearrangement joins TRBV19 to TRBJ1-5; D may be TRBD1 (5 bases). The germline CDR1 and CDR2 sequences are LNHDA and SQIVND (reference sequence). V was clipped by 7 bases and J by 3 bases, with 13 bases between them. CDR3 length: 14 residues. The CDR3: CASTPDRDNQPQHF. For the CDR3, the DNA is TGTGCCAGTACTCCTGACAGAGACAATCAGCCCCAGCATTTT.

This chain connects TRBV12-3 or TRBV12-4 to TRBJ1-5; 8 nucleotides line up with TRBD1. This CDR3 has 13 residues. Unmatched junction bases numbered 3, after V lost 6 bases and J lost 5 bases. The DNA for the CDR3 is TGTGCCAGCAGCCCGGACAGGGATCAGCCCCAGCATTTT. Amino acid sequence: CASSPDRDQPQHF.

This chain uses TRBV28 with TRBJ1-1; TRBD1 might be the D (6 bases). The V and J ends lost 2 bases and 3 bases respectively, with 13 bases between them. The CDR3 contains 15 residues. From germline, CDR1 is MDHEN and CDR2 SYDVKM. As DNA, the CDR3 is TGTGCCAGCAGTTTACAGGGGAAGTGGTACACTGAAGCTTTCTTT. Amino acids: CASSLQGKWYTEAFF.

V gene TRBV25-1 combines with J gene TRBJ1-3; 7 nucleotides agree with TRBD1. The V gene's germline CDR1 is MGHDK and CDR2 SYGVNS. This CDR3 region has 18 residues. V trimming: 2 bases; J trimming: 4 bases; junction bases outside the gene matches: 14. For the CDR3, the DNA is TGTGCCAGCAGTGAAGGTGGGACAGCCAGGGCATCGGGAAACACCATATATTTT. This translates into CASSEGGTARASGNTIYF.

J is TRBJ2-2 and V is TRBV11-3; TRBD2 might be the D (5 bases). CDR1 and CDR2 from the germline V gene are SGHNT and YENEEA. Between the trimmed V and J ends, which lost 8 bases and 6 bases, there was a span of 19 bases. The CDR3 totals 15 residues. CDR3 amino acids: CASGRTGSSSGELFF. The DNA of the CDR3 is TGTGCCAGCGGTAGGACGGGGTCTAGTTCCGGGGAGCTGTTTTTT.

This rearrangement joins TRBV4-1 to TRBJ1-1; D is unclear. CDR1 is MGHRA, CDR2 YSYEKL, per germline. Trimming stripped 3 bases from V and 0 bases from J, with 23 bases between. The CDR3 runs 19 residues. CDR3 sequence: CASSQVVPGTAGLNTEAFF. In DNA form, the CDR3 reads TGCGCCAGCAGCCAGGTTGTCCCGGGAACAGCGGGCCTGAACACTGAAGCTTTCTTT.

The chain links TRBV5-8 to TRBJ1-2; D remains ambiguous. Trimming removed 4 bases at V and 5 bases at J, with 12 bases between. The CDR3 is 13 amino acids. CDR1 and CDR2 (germline): SGHTS, YDEGEE. The CDR3 bases are TGTGCCAGCAGCCCGGACCTTCCTTATGGCTACACCTTC. This gives the protein CASSPDLPYGYTF.

This sequence joins TRBV19 and TRBJ1-5; D is perhaps TRBD1 (5 bases). Germline CDR1 reads LNHDA; CDR2 reads SQIVND (reference sequence). Trimming took off 3 bases at V and 6 bases at J, with 15 bases between the two ends. There are 15 residues in the CDR3. In DNA form, the CDR3 reads TGTGCCAGTAGTATGAGGGGAGGTCTAGGTCAGCCCCAGCATTTT. Protein: CASSMRGGLGQPQHF.